This T cell receptor (beta chain) comes out of a study of blood T cell repertoires in COVID-19 (dated by TCRdb to 2018 to 2020). With respect to the entire study: Samples covering the acute and convalescent phases of COVID-19 were provided by collaborators in the United States, Italy and Spain. The prospective study material was composed of cDNA or gDNA derived from T cells, B-cell-depleted T cells, or PBMCs. Subjects who had been exposed to COVID-19, were actively infected with it, or had recovered from it provided the deeply sampled blood TCRbeta repertoires that made up the dataset. The samples were drawn from the first 160 participants of the ongoing ImmuneRACE study and from more than 1,000 subjects provided by 6 global collaborators. Where HLA class I and class II types were available, the types were taken from metadata supplied by the sample provider, not from assay-based typing. A de-identified subject ID, COVID-19 status, age in years and sex were almost always included in the sample metadata. The repertoires were released in a freely available public database meant as a resource for research on the immune response to SARS-CoV-2.

The CDR1 and CDR2 encoded by the germline V gene (reference sequence) are MNHNY and SVGAGI. V is pared back by 6 bases and J by 0 bases, with 11 bases lying between the germline termini. Inclusive of the bounding cysteine and phenylalanine, the CDR3 is 14 residues long. Only CDR3 DNA remains: 42 bases, in frame from the first base. Overall study outcomes, separate from this receptor: Clinical and demographic metadata were provided uncurated, with the amount varying by source and participant.

The immunoSEQ Assay, a bias-controlled multiplex PCR, was used to amplify TCRbeta CDR3 regions from genomic DNA. In the paper's pipeline: The number of nucleated cells in each sample was estimated by amplification of reference gene primers within the assay. Sequence reads were collapsed and filtered to measure the absolute abundance of every unique TCRbeta CDR3 rearrangement. For each sample, productive Simpson clonality was calculated as the square root of Simpson's diversity index across productive rearrangements. In TCRdb, the immuneACCESS table is reduced to in-frame sequences with V and J assigned. These tables do not hold every clone; where another copy was compared, an unresolved V gene accounts for under half, and the others remain unexplained. V and J calls and clone size follow that table, whereas D and trimming were derived from the DNA. This sample has about 200,000 clones in its table, and roughly 89% of those were observed once. The ten largest clones add up to around 3.7% of the sample.

A word on this clone: Its target antigen remains unknown. No much larger clonotype is one base removed from it; base qualities were not supplied.

In the prospective study, participants were 18 to 89 years old, resided in fewer than 25 geographic areas of the United States, and were enrolled through a virtual design. In the prospective study, participants were assigned to cohorts based on the clinical history participants reported in a screening survey and a study questionnaire. In the prospective study, mobile phlebotomists collected whole blood, serum and a nasopharyngeal or oropharyngeal swab from each participant. Over a roughly two-month period, participants in the prospective study had the option of providing additional blood draws and questionnaires. Before DNA extraction, blood samples from the prospective study were shipped at room temperature or frozen.

The TCR comes from a woman aged 30 to 39 with acute COVID-19. The chain is made from TRBV6-6 and TRBJ2-5; TRBD1 is perhaps the D gene, given 6 matching bases. Sequencing input: PBMCs or T cells enriched from blood (not recorded which). The sequenced DNA is TGTGCCAGCAGGAAGGACAGCAACCAAGAGACCCAGTACTTC. Its protein is CASRKDSNQETQYF.